The 18 T cell receptor beta chains listed next were all sequenced from one sample in a study of T cell changes during pregnancy in multiple sclerosis. Sequencing used immunoSEQ multiplex PCR; TCRdb keeps in-frame clones, though not all of them. The sample lists 50,000 to 60,000 clones; roughly nine tenths were seen once. The sample was CD4+ T cells from peripheral blood mononuclear cells, taken in the third trimester of pregnancy. Receptors originate from a female donor with multiple sclerosis, enrolled in a pregnancy study.

The chain employs TRBV11-1 and TRBJ2-3; tentative D call: TRBD2 (6 bases). V lost 4 bases and J 2 bases, leaving 13 bases between the germline ends. The CDR3 spans 15 residues. CDR1 is SGHAT, CDR2 FQDESV, per germline (reference sequence). The CDR3 loop is CASSSSAGTTDTQYF. CDR3 coding DNA: TGTGCCAGCAGCTCATCAGCGGGCACCACAGATACGCAGTATTTT.

The chain couples TRBV7-9 to TRBJ1-3, with 7 positions matching TRBD1. The ends lost 3 bases at V and 2 bases at J; junction bases unmatched: 10. The CDR3 consists of 17 residues. Germline assignment: CDR1 SEHNR and CDR2 FQNEAQ (reference sequence). As DNA, the CDR3 is TGTGCCAGCAGCTTGCCTAACAGGGGTTCGGCTGGAAACACCATATATTTT. This encodes CASSLPNRGSAGNTIYF.

The chain recombines TRBV19 with TRBJ1-5; 8 bases align to TRBD1. Per the germline V gene, CDR1 is LNHDA and CDR2 is SQIVND (reference sequence). Trimming cost V 9 bases and J 3 bases; bases outside gene matches: 10. This CDR3 is built from 15 residues. The CDR3 protein is CASNQGADNNQPQHF. CDR3 bases: TGTGCCAGCAACCAGGGGGCGGACAACAATCAGCCCCAGCATTTT.

This clone is classed as medium-sized. V is TRBV5-1 and J is TRBJ1-5; perhaps TRBD1 as D (5 bases). There are 14 residues in the CDR3. CDR1 is SGHRS and CDR2 is YFSETQ in the germline V gene. Trimming left V 5 bases short and J 4 bases short, with 13 bases between. The CDR3 DNA sequence: TGCGCCAGCAGTCCGGAGGGGCAGAATCAGCCCCAGCATTTT. It encodes CASSPEGQNQPQHF.

J is TRBJ1-5 and V is TRBV9; D call uncertain. From germline, CDR1 is SGDLS and CDR2 YYNGEE. The CDR3 is 14 amino acids. V lost 2 bases and J 1 base, leaving 7 bases between the germline ends. CDR3 sequence: CASSVGESNQPQHF. CDR3 in DNA: TGTGCCAGCAGCGTCGGAGAAAGCAATCAGCCCCAGCATTTT.

There are a few counts of this clone. The chain combines TRBV18 with TRBJ1-5; a possible D gene is TRBD1 (6 bases). The CDR3 spans 17 residues. V lost 3 bases and J 1 base, leaving 16 bases between the germline ends. Germline lookup yields CDR1 KGHSH and CDR2 LQKENI. This CDR3 is CASSPTGGAGSNQPQHF. The DNA for the CDR3 is TGTGCCAGCTCACCTACCGGGGGGGCCGGGAGCAATCAGCCCCAGCATTTT.

The chain links TRBV6-1 to TRBJ2-7; 7 bases are a match to TRBD2. From germline, CDR1 is MNHNS and CDR2 SASEGT. V gave up 7 bases and J gave up 3 bases; unmatched junction bases: 9. CDR3 length: 14 residues. CDR3 sequence reads: CASINWGGIYEQYF. In DNA, the CDR3 is TGTGCCAGCATTAATTGGGGGGGTATCTACGAGCAGTACTTC.

V gene TRBV6-1 combines with J gene TRBJ2-5, with unresolved D. The CDR3 contains 16 residues. V dropped 4 bases and J dropped 5 bases, with 20 bases sitting between them. Germline lookup yields CDR1 MNHNS and CDR2 SASEGT. The CDR3 sequence: CASSGAFGAGWETQYF. The CDR3 region has the DNA TGTGCCAGCAGTGGGGCTTTCGGCGCCGGTTGGGAGACCCAGTACTTC.

This sequence joins TRBV5-1 and TRBJ2-3; tentative D call: TRBD2 (5 bases). The CDR3 has 13 amino acids. The V and J ends lost 0 bases and 4 bases respectively, with 6 bases between them. In germline, CDR1 is SGHRS, CDR2 YFSETQ. The DNA for the CDR3 is TGCGCCAGCAGCTTGGGAGCGGCAGATACGCAGTATTTT. It is translated as CASSLGAADTQYF.

This clone has just a few counts. The J gene is TRBJ1-1, the V gene TRBV2; D is possibly TRBD1 (5 bases). Looked up from germline, CDR1 is SNHLY and CDR2 is FYNNEI. Trimming shortened V by 6 bases and J by 5 bases, and 22 bases separated the two germline ends. The CDR3 extends over 16 amino acids. The CDR3 is CASRRDHSPGDTEAFF. CDR3 bases: TGTGCCAGCAGACGGGACCACTCACCGGGAGATACTGAAGCTTTCTTT.

V usage is TRBV11-1 and J usage is TRBJ2-1, with 7 bases aligning to TRBD2. With V trimmed by 11 bases and J by 7 bases, 11 bases remained unmatched. The CDR3 contains 13 residues. Germline values: CDR1 SGHAT, CDR2 FQDESV (reference sequence). The CDR3 DNA sequence: TGTGCCGCCGGGACGGGGGAGGGTAATGAGCAGTTCTTC. Its protein is CAAGTGEGNEQFF.

This chain joins TRBV7-9 and TRBJ2-3; a weak D match, TRBD2 (6 bases). The germline V and J ends were trimmed by 0 bases and 5 bases, with 12 bases remaining between them. Looked up from germline, CDR1 is SEHNR and CDR2 is FQNEAQ (reference sequence). There are 15 residues in the CDR3. CDR3 nucleotide sequence: TGTGCCAGCAGCTTAGCCCTGGCGGGGAAAGATACGCAGTATTTT. Encoded protein: CASSLALAGKDTQYF.

The rearrangement uses TRBV6-5 and TRBJ1-2, with TRBD1 identical over 9 bases. Germline V gene data show CDR1 as MNHEY and CDR2 as SVGAGI. The CDR3 length is 13 residues. The trim removed 6 bases at V and 7 bases at J, leaving 6 bases unmatched. The CDR3 DNA reads as TGTGCCAGCAGACCCGGGACAGGGATTGGCTACACCTTC. The encoded protein is CASRPGTGIGYTF.

The V gene is TRBV6-1, the J gene TRBJ2-5; TRBD1 matches 8 bases. The CDR3 is 14 amino acids. Per germline, CDR1 MNHNS and CDR2 SASEGT. Trimming removed 5 bases from V and 4 bases from J; junction bases left unmatched: 6. CDR3 sequence: CASSLGQGRETQYF. The CDR3 DNA reads TGTGCCAGCAGTTTAGGACAGGGCCGAGAGACCCAGTACTTC.

The chain has TRBV7-9 and TRBJ2-7; 7 nucleotides line up with TRBD1. V dropped 0 bases and J dropped 6; count of bases not matched to a gene: 8. Germline V gene lookup returns CDR1 SEHNR and CDR2 FQNEAQ (reference sequence). This CDR3 has 15 amino acids. The CDR3 protein is CASSLAEGAGIEQYF. CDR3 nucleotide sequence: TGTGCCAGCAGCTTAGCCGAGGGGGCGGGTATCGAGCAGTACTTC.

The J gene is TRBJ2-3, the V gene TRBV19, with 9 bases aligning to TRBD2. Germline-derived CDR1 and CDR2 are LNHDA and SQIVND (reference sequence). The CDR3 sequence is 16 residues long. Trimming at V came to 6 bases and at J to 4 bases, leaving 11 bases not matched to a gene. The CDR3 loop reads CASSLRASGTPDTQYF. DNA for the CDR3: TGTGCCAGTAGCCTCCGGGCTAGCGGGACCCCAGATACGCAGTATTTT. The whole variable domain, remainder taken from reference TRBV19 and TRBJ2-3, is DGGITQSPKYLFRKEGQNVTLSCEQNLNHDAMYWYRQDPGQGLRLIYYSQIVNDFQKGDIAEGYSVSREKKESFPLTVTSAQKNPTAFYLCASSLRASGTPDTQYFGPGTRLTVL.

The gene calls are TRBV5-6 and TRBJ2-5; TRBD1 is a possible D gene (6 bases). Trimming left V 4 bases short and J 0 bases short, with 10 bases between. The CDR3 spans 14 residues. Germline assignment: CDR1 SGHDT and CDR2 YYEEEE. The CDR3 DNA reads TGTGCCAGCAGCCTAGGACAGTACCAAGAGACCCAGTACTTC. This translates into CASSLGQYQETQYF.

The chain carries TRBV11-3 and TRBJ2-2; the match to TRBD2 covers 10 bases. The germline V gene has CDR1 SGHNT and CDR2 YENEEA. V shed 5 bases and J 9 bases; nucleotides not matched to a gene: 9. The CDR3 spans 15 residues. The CDR3 region has the DNA TGTGCCAGCAGCCTCACAGCGGGAGGGCCACGGGAGCTGTTTTTT. This translates into CASSLTAGGPRELFF.